Detailed here is one TCR beta chain. The data belong to a study of blood T cell repertoires in COVID-19. Study information: The United States, Italy and Spain supplied acute and convalescent COVID-19 samples. Sample material is recorded as cDNA or gDNA derived from T cells, B-cell-depleted T cells, or PBMCs.

In the original analysis: Amplification of reference gene primers was used by the study to estimate nucleated cell counts. TCRdb's copy holds only in-frame clones and misses some; the assay was immunoSEQ multiplex PCR. V, J and clone size are those of that table, while D and trimming were read from the DNA. This sample carries over 65,000 clones, around 86% of them seen once, and the ten largest clones take approximately 12%. Germline CDR1 is SGHTA and CDR2 is FQGNSA. Trimming removed 4 bases from V and 4 bases from J, with 14 bases in between. The CDR3 loop spans 14 amino acids. The genes are TRBV7-2 and TRBJ2-7; TRBD1 is a possible D gene (6 bases). The TCR originated in a human donor in a cohort sampled during active COVID-19. The sample was peripheral blood. CDR3 in DNA: TGTGCCAGCAGCTACGACAGGACTCTATACGAGCAGTACTTC. This encodes CASSYDRTLYEQYF.